This T cell receptor (beta chain) was recovered during a study of T cell responses to AZD1222 COVID-19 vaccine. As for the study in general: Some second doses came at about 4 weeks and others at about 12 weeks; these were pooled.

Trimming removed 6 bases from V and 5 bases from J; junction bases left unmatched: 4. The CDR3 sequence is 13 residues long. CDR1 and CDR2 from the germline V gene are SGHVS and FQNEAQ. Notes on this clone: Its antigen is currently unknown.

The table came from immunoSEQ multiplex PCR; TCRdb's copy has only in-frame clones and leaves some out. The data contain over 150,000 clones, roughly nine tenths of them singletons. Overall study results and limits: It should be noted that donors were predominantly white British and more often female, and clonal diversity was possibly underestimated. Repertoires were collected only later (after the peak T cell response had occurred). Two AZD1222 administrations were followed by greater Spike-specific TCR breadth and depth.

The V and J genes are TRBV7-8 and TRBJ1-2, with 9 positions matching TRBD1. This clonotype was obtained from an adult in good health. This specimen was peripheral blood, taken on day 0 of AZD1222 vaccination. The CDR3 sequence is CASRQGQGYGYTF. The DNA of the CDR3 is TGTGCCAGCAGACAAGGACAGGGGTATGGCTACACCTTC.